The TCR beta chain described here comes from a study of blood T cell repertoires in COVID-19. Clones were sequenced by immunoSEQ multiplex PCR, and TCRdb holds only the in-frame ones, with some missing. Of under 350,000 clones listed, around 83% are singletons. The specimen was peripheral blood. The receptor was isolated from a young man with active or convalescent COVID-19.

CDR3 sequence: CASSFPRWSAYEQYF. CDR3 nucleotides: TGTGCCAGCAGCTTCCCCCGTTGGAGCGCCTACGAGCAGTACTTC. This sequence joins TRBV7-9 and TRBJ2-7; D call uncertain. V was shortened by 3 bases and J by 2 bases, with 14 bases between the two germline ends. Germline-derived CDR1 and CDR2 are SEHNR and FQNEAQ (reference sequence). CDR3 size: 15 residues.